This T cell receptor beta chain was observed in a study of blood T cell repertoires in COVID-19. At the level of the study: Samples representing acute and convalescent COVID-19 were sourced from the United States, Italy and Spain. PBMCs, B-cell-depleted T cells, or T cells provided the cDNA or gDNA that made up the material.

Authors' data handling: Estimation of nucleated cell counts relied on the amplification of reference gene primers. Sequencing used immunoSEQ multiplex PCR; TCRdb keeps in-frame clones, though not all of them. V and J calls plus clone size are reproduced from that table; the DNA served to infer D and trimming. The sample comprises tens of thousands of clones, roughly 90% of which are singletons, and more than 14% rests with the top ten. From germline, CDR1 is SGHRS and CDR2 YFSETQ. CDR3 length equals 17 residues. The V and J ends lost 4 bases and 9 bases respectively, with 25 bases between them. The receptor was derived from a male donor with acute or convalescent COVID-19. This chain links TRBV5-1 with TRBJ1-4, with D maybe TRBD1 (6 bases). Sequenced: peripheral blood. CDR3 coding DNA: TGCGCCAGCAGCCTCGACCCAGGGGCCGGACCCTTGAAAAAACTGTTTTTT. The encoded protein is CASSLDPGAGPLKKLFF. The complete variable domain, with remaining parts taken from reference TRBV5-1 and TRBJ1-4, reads KAGVTQTPRYLIKTRGQQVTLSCSPISGHRSVSWYQQTPGQGLQFLFEYFSETQRNKGNFPGRFSGRQFSNSRSEMNVSTLELGDSALYLCASSLDPGAGPLKKLFFGSGTQLSVL.